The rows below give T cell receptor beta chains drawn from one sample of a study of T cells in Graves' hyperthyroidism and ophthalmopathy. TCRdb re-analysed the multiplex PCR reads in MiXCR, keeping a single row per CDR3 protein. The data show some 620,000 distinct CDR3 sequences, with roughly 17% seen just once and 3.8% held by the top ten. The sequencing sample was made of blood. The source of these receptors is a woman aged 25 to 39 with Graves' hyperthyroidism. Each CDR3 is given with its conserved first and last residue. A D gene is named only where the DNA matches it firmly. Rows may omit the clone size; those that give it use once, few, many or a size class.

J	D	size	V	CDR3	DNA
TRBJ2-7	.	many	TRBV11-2	CASSLVGRNYEQYF	TGTGCCAGCAGCTTAGTGGGGAGGAACTACGAGCAGTACTTC
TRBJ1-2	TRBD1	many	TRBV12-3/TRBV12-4	CASSRATGDGYTF	TGTGCCAGCAGCCGCGCGACAGGGGATGGCTACACCTTC
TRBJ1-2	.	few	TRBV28	CASRSSAGYTF	TGTGCCAGCAGAAGCTCGGCTGGCTACACCTTC
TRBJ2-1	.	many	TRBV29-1	CSVGSRFQDEQFF	TGCAGCGTTGGAAGTAGGTTTCAGGATGAGCAGTTCTTC
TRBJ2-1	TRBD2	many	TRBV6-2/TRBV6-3	CASSYSSPRTGTSVTYEQFF	TGTGCCAGCAGTTACTCGTCGCCAAGAACCGGGACTAGCGTCACCTATGAGCAGTTCTTC
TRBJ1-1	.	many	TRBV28	CASRRTEAFF	TGTGCCAGCAGGCGCACTGAAGCTTTCTTT
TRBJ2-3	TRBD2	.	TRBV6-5	CASSYRLAASTDTQYF	TGTGCCAGCAGTTACAGGCTAGCGGCTAGCACAGATACGCAGTATTTT
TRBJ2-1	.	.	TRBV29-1	CSVEGMVDEQFF	TGCAGCGTTGAAGGAATGGTAGATGAGCAGTTCTTC
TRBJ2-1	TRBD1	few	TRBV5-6	CASSTDRGPYNEQFF	TGTGCCAGCAGTACCGACAGGGGCCCCTACAATGAGCAGTTCTTC
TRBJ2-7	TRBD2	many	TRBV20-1	CSASPSGNNEQYF	TGCAGTGCTAGTCCTAGCGGGAATAACGAGCAGTACTTC
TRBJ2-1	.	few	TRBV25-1	CASSELVGSYNEQFF	TGTGCCAGCAGTGAATTAGTGGGATCTTACAATGAGCAGTTCTTC
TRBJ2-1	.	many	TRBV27	CASHSVGEQFF	TGTGCCAGTCATAGCGTGGGTGAGCAGTTCTTC
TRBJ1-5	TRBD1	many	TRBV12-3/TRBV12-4	CASSPDRGDLQPQHF	TGTGCCAGCAGTCCCGACAGGGGGGACTTGCAGCCCCAGCATTTT
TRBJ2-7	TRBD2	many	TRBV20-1	CSARALAGFYEQYF	TGCAGTGCTAGAGCTTTAGCGGGATTCTACGAGCAGTACTTC